The rows below give T cell receptor beta chains drawn from one sample of a study of PD-1 blockade in classical Hodgkin lymphoma. Measured with immunoSEQ multiplex PCR; TCRdb has only the in-frame clones, and not every one. The data show approximately 100,000 clones, around 88% seen once. Sequenced here: peripheral blood mononuclear cells (PBMCs), sampled before the second cycle of nivolumab. Receptors were obtained from a human donor with classical Hodgkin lymphoma. Both conserved end residues are part of each CDR3. The D gene is left open where the match is weak. The size entry is marked missing in some rows and otherwise reads once, few, many or a size class.

D,V,J,size,DNA,CDR3
-,TRBV5-8,TRBJ1-1,-,TGTGCCAGCAGCTATCCCAGGTTGTGGACTGAAGCTTTCTTT,CASSYPRLWTEAFF
TRBD1,TRBV6-5,TRBJ1-2,-,TGTGCCAGCAGCCTTAACGGGACAGCCTATGGCTACACCTTC,CASSLNGTAYGYTF
TRBD2,TRBV6-5,TRBJ2-2,-,TGTGCCAGCACGACACGGGGGGGCGGGGAGCTGTTTTTT,CASTTRGGGELFF
-,TRBV19,TRBJ1-5,once,TGTGCCAGTAGGATCGGACCAGCGCAGGCGGGTCAGCCCCAGCATTTT,CASRIGPAQAGQPQHF
TRBD1,TRBV27,TRBJ2-1,once,TGTGCCAGCAGTTCTAGGACAGGATCCTACAATGAGCAGTTCTTC,CASSSRTGSYNEQFF
-,TRBV7-9,TRBJ1-1,-,TGTGCCAGCAGCCACCGGGGTGGGGTTATCATGAACACTGAAGCTTTCTTT,CASSHRGGVIMNTEAFF
-,TRBV14,TRBJ1-1,-,TGTGCCAGCAGCCAAGTATTGGGAGCACTGAACACTGAAGCTTTCTTT,CASSQVLGALNTEAFF
-,TRBV6-1,TRBJ1-3,-,TGTGCCTCTGGGGCGGGCAGGTCCTCTGGAAACACCATATATTTT,CASGAGRSSGNTIYF
-,TRBV19,TRBJ1-1,-,TGTGCCAGCAACTACCGTCTTCAGGAAGGGGGAGACACTGAAGCTTTCTTT,CASNYRLQEGGDTEAFF
-,TRBV7-3,TRBJ1-5,-,TGTGCCAGCAGCTTAAGGGCTCAGCCCCAGCATTTT,CASSLRAQPQHF
TRBD1,TRBV7-9,TRBJ2-5,-,TGTGCCAGCAGCCAGGGGACAGGGGGCGCGGAGACCCAGTACTTC,CASSQGTGGAETQYF
TRBD1,TRBV5-1,TRBJ1-4,-,TGCGCCAGCAGCCAGACAGGGCCCCCTAATGAAAAACTGTTTTTT,CASSQTGPPNEKLFF
TRBD2,TRBV5-6,TRBJ2-1,-,TGTGCCAGCACCGATCTAGCGGGAGTCTACAATGAGCAGTTCTTC,CASTDLAGVYNEQFF
-,TRBV6-1,TRBJ1-1,-,TGTGCCAGCAGTGTTTTGACACTTAACACTGAAGCTTTCTTT,CASSVLTLNTEAFF
-,TRBV5-1,TRBJ2-3,-,TGCGCCAGCAGCTTGGAATATACGCAGTATTTT,CASSLEYTQYF
TRBD1,TRBV19,TRBJ2-1,-,TGTGCCAGTAGTTACGGACAGGCTTACAATGAGCAGTTCTTC,CASSYGQAYNEQFF
TRBD2,TRBV28,TRBJ2-3,few,TGTGCCAGCAGTGGCGAAGGGCGGGGGGCCCGGTTTACGCAGTATTTT,CASSGEGRGARFTQYF
-,TRBV7-9,TRBJ2-2,-,TGTGCCAGCAGCTCACGGTGGGGCTCCGGGGAGCTGTTTTTT,CASSSRWGSGELFF
-,TRBV2,TRBJ2-1,-,TGTGCCAGCAGTGGCAGGGGCCTTAACAATGAGCAGTTCTTC,CASSGRGLNNEQFF
TRBD1,TRBV4-1,TRBJ2-3,-,TGCGCCAGCAGCCAAAAAAGGGACAGGCAAGTAGATACGCAGTATTTT,CASSQKRDRQVDTQYF
-,TRBV11-2,TRBJ2-1,-,TGTGCCAGCAGCTTCTATGGCAATGAGCAGTTCTTC,CASSFYGNEQFF
-,TRBV7-9,TRBJ2-5,-,TGTGCCAGCCAGACAGGAATACAAGAGACCCAGTACTTC,CASQTGIQETQYF
-,TRBV14,TRBJ1-6,few,TGTGCCAGCAGCCAAGAAGGGGGTTCACCCCTCCACTTT,CASSQEGGSPLHF
-,TRBV28,TRBJ1-2,-,TGTGCCAGCAGTTTTGGGTATGGCTACACCTTC,CASSFGYGYTF
-,TRBV19,TRBJ2-7,-,TGTGCCAGTAGTATCCCTCGGGCAGGGGGGGGGTACGAGCAGTACTTC,CASSIPRAGGGYEQYF
TRBD2,TRBV12-5,TRBJ2-5,-,TGTGCTAGTGGTTTGGATGGGTGGGGGGGCCAAGAGACCCAGTACTTC,CASGLDGWGGQETQYF
-,TRBV29-1,TRBJ1-5,few,TGCAGCGTCGGAGGGGAGAGTCAGCCCCAGCATTTT,CSVGGESQPQHF
-,TRBV9,TRBJ1-6,-,TGTGCCAGCAGCGTAGGGCCCGGTCGGGTATATAATTCACCCCTCCACTTT,CASSVGPGRVYNSPLHF
TRBD1,TRBV6-5,TRBJ2-7,-,TGTGCCAGCAGTAGTAGACAGGGCCCCTACGAGCAGTACTTC,CASSSRQGPYEQYF
-,TRBV4-1,TRBJ2-7,-,TGCGCCAGCAGCGGAGGGACCTTAGACTCCTACGAGCAGTACTTC,CASSGGTLDSYEQYF
-,TRBV28,TRBJ2-5,-,TGTGCCCCCAACGTGGGGGGCGTAGAGACCCAGTACTTC,CAPNVGGVETQYF
TRBD2,TRBV7-6,TRBJ2-7,-,TGTGCCAGCAGCCCCGCCTCTAGCGGGGGAGCCTACGAGCAGTACTTC,CASSPASSGGAYEQYF